The present TCR beta chain was sequenced within a study of T-cell memory formation after mild COVID-19. TCRdb re-analysed the 5' RACE reads in MiXCR, keeping a single row per CDR3 protein. The sample contains about 600,000 distinct CDR3 sequences, about 22% of which appear only once. Study-level points and caveats: For contracting clones, CD4+ ones sat mainly in CM and EM, CD8+ in EMRA. Among clones contracting day 15 to 85, CD4/CD8 was balanced, whereas later expanders leaned CD4+.

CDR1 is SGHTA and CDR2 is FQGNSA in the germline V gene. This CDR3 is 15 amino acids long. V shed 7 bases, J shed 6 bases, and the junction held 8 bases outside the gene matches. Comments on this clonotype: Its target is not known.

The chain couples TRBV7-2 to TRBJ2-2, with 10 positions matching TRBD2. Specimen: PBMCs or a T cell subset sorted from them (not recorded which). The TCR sequence derives from an adult woman who had mild COVID-19 (a few samples of this study predate the infection). Cell type and time point are not known. This chain's CDR3 is CASMKRGGRSGELFF. The DNA for the CDR3 is TGTGCCAGCATGAAGCGGGGGGGCCGTTCCGGGGAGCTGTTTTTT.